The sequence of this T cell receptor (beta chain) was determined in a study of cytomegalovirus exposure and HLA in healthy donors. Study-level results: Associated with cytomegalovirus, according to the listing, were around 160 TCR beta chains.

Libraries were prepared by immunoSEQ multiplex PCR; TCRdb keeps only in-frame clonotypes and omits some of them. Of 150,000 to 200,000 clones in the sample, about 89% were seen once. Trimming pared 5 bases from V and 6 bases from J, leaving 19 bases between. Germline CDR1 is MNHEY and CDR2 is SMNVEV (reference sequence). The CDR3 runs to 15 residues. As for this clone: Its target is not known.

The chain employs TRBV27 and TRBJ1-2, with D unclear. Specimen: PBMCs. This TCR was sampled from a young man in good health and CMV-seropositive. In DNA, the CDR3 is TGTGCCAGCAGTCCCCTTCCGGCCCGAGGGCATGGCTACACCTTC. This translates into CASSPLPARGHGYTF.